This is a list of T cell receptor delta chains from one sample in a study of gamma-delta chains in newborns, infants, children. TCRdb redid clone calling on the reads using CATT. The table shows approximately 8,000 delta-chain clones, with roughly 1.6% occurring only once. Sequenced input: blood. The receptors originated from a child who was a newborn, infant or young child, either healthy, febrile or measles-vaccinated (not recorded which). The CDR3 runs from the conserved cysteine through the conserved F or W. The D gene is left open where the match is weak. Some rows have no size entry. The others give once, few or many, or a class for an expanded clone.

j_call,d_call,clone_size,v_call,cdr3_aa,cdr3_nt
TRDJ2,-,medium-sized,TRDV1,CALGVKFLLRLPSLWGQLFF,TGTGCTCTTGGGGTGAAATTCCTTCTACGCCTCCCCTCTTTGTGGGGACAACTCTTCTTT
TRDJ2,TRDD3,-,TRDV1,CALGELWVNTRTGGYEAAQLFF,TGTGCTCTTGGGGAACTTTGGGTAAACACCCGTACTGGGGGGTACGAGGCAGCACAACTCTTCTTT
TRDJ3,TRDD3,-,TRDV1,CALGELPRTGGYASSWDTRQMFF,TGTGCTCTTGGGGAACTACCACGTACTGGGGGATACGCTTCCTCCTGGGACACCCGACAGATGTTTTTC
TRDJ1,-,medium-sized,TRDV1,CALGERGFHFTDKLIF,TGTGCTCTTGGGGAACGGGGTTTCCACTTTACCGATAAACTCATCTTT
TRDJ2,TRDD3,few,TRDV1,CALGELWVNTRTGGYEAARLFF,TGTGCTCTTGGGGAACTTTGGGTAAACACCCGTACTGGGGGATACGAGGCAGCACGACTCTTCTTT
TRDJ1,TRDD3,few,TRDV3,CAFGGVRETGDSDTDKLIF,TGTGCCTTTGGGGGGGTTAGGGAGACGGGGGATTCGGACACCGATAAACTCATCTTT
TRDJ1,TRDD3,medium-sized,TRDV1,CALGVSSGLGVYTDKLIF,TGTGCTCTTGGTGTTTCCTCCGGACTGGGGGTATACACCGATAAACTCATCTTT
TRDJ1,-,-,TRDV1,CALGELVFREAPRGKLIF,TGTGCTCTTGGGGAACTAGTCTTCAGGGAGGCCCCTCGGGGTAAACTCATCTTT
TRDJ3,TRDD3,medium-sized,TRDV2,CACDTLNWGMSSWDTRQMFF,TGTGCCTGTGACACCCTTAACTGGGGGATGAGCTCCTGGGACACCCGACAGATGTTTTTC
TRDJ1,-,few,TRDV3,CAFVGYTDKLIF,TGTGCCTTTGTGGGATACACCGATAAACTCATCTTT
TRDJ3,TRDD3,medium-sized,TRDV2,CACDSRVVYWGLSWDTRQMFF,TGTGCCTGTGACTCCCGTGTCGTGTACTGGGGGCTATCCTGGGACACCCGACAGATGTTTTTC
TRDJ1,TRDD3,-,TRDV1,CALGEPPSDWGRYTDKLIF,TGTGCTCTTGGGGAACCCCCCTCTGACTGGGGGAGGTACACCGATAAACTCATCTTT
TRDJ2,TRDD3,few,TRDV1,CALGFVSWGIRSSTQAKGLTAQLFF,TGTGCTCTTGGGTTCGTCTCCTGGGGGATACGTTCCTCAACCCAAGCCAAGGGTCTGACAGCACAACTCTTCTTT
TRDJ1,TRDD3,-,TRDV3,CAFSNSVLGDASTDKLIF,TGTGCCTTTTCCAATTCGGTACTGGGGGATGCCTCTACCGATAAACTCATCTTT
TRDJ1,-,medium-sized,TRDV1,CALGEQKSYDRWGAPPDKLIF,TGTGCTCTTGGGGAACAAAAGTCCTACGATCGGTGGGGGGCCCCCCCTGATAAACTCATCTTT
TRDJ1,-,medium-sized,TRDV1,CALGFLRTLDDKLIF,TGTGCTCTTGGGTTCCTAAGAACCCTTGACGATAAACTCATCTTT
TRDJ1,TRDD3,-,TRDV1,CALGELSAFPFTGGGGFPDKLIF,TGTGCTCTTGGGGAACTCTCGGCCTTCCCCTTTACTGGGGGAGGCGGTTTTCCCGATAAACTCATCTTT
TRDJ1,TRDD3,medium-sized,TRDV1,CALGELEGLLGDNSDKLIF,TGTGCTCTTGGGGAACTGGAGGGACTACTGGGGGATAACTCCGATAAACTCATCTTT
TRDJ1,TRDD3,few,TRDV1,CALGELYGTGGPTDKLIF,TGCGCTCTTGGGGAGCTTTATGGTACTGGGGGACCCACCGATAAACTCATCTTT
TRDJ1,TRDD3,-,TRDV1,CALGESPVTGGYLYPDKLIF,TGTGCTCTTGGGGAAAGCCCTGTCACTGGGGGATACTTGTACCCCGATAAACTCATCTTT
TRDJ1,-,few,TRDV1,CALGSRDPGLKLIF,TGTGCTCTTGGCTCAAGGGACCCCGGTCTTAAACTCATCTTT
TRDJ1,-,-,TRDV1,CALGANLFLPRYTDKLIF,TGTGCTCTTGGGGCAAACCTCTTCTTACCGCGCTACACCGATAAACTCATCTTT
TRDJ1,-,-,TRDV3,CALPRVVQNTDKLIF,TGTGCCTTGCCACGTGTGGTTCAAAACACCGATAAACTCATCTTT
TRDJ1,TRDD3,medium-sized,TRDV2,CACDTRGIVGTDKLIF,TGTGCCTGTGACACCCGGGGGATAGTGGGGACCGATAAACTCATCTTT
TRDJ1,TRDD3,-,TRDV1,CALGELYSPTCWGSYTDKLIF,TGTGCTCTTGGGGAACTCTACTCCCCTACGTGCTGGGGGTCTTACACCGATAAACTCATCTTT
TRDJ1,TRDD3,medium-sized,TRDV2,CACDFWGIRGHTDKLIF,TGTGCCTGTGACTTTTGGGGGATACGCGGTCACACCGATAAACTCATCTTT
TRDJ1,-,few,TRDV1,CALGDNKGGNWDSDKLIF,TGTGCTCTTGGGGACAACAAAGGGGGGAACTGGGACTCCGATAAACTCATCTTT